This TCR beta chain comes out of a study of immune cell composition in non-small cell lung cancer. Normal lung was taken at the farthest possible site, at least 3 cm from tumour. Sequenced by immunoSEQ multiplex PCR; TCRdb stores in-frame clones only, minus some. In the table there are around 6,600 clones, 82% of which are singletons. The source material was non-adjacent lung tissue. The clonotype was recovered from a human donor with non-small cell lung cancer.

CDR3 nucleotide sequence: TGTGCCAGCAGCTTAGGGCACAGTGGCGGTAACGCAGGGGGTGAGCAGTTCTTC. Residues: CASSLGHSGGNAGGEQFF. The rearrangement joins TRBV11-2 to TRBJ2-1; 7 nucleotides match TRBD1. The V gene end was trimmed by 1 base and the J gene end by 9 bases; junction bases not matched to a gene: 18. The CDR3 consists of 18 residues. In germline, CDR1 is SGHAT, CDR2 FQNNGV.